The T cell receptor beta chain described here comes from a study of Tregs in tolerant kidney transplant recipients. Trimming removed 2 bases at V and 6 bases at J, with 17 bases between. Per germline, CDR1 SGHRS and CDR2 YFSETQ. The CDR3 has 16 residues. The table came from immunoSEQ multiplex PCR; TCRdb's copy has only in-frame clones and leaves some out. The sample contains tens of thousands of clones, more than 75% of which appear only once. Study-level points and caveats: Tregs expanded with activated donor B cells seemed most donor-specific. Findings come from small patient numbers and require larger validation.

To note about this clone: Its cognate antigen is unknown.

Recipients received nonmyeloablative bone marrow transplants from related graft donors, with transient mixed chimerism. Unstimulated Tregs (CD4+CD25+CD127-) and CD4+CD25- non-Tregs were sorted from PBMCs. J is TRBJ2-2 and V is TRBV5-1, with a possible D match to TRBD2 (5 bases). The source was CD4+ T cells from blood (PBMCs), collected 6 months after the transplant. This receptor was taken from a human patient who received a combined kidney and bone marrow transplant. Some of these T cells may belong to the graft donor. CDR3 bases: TGCGCCAGCAGCTTATCTTGGGAGCAAGCCGCCGGGGAGCTGTTTTTT. Its protein is CASSLSWEQAAGELFF.